This paragraph covers one T cell receptor (beta chain) sequence. Its antigen is not known. The junction differs from germline at one of its ends, possibly a read error. TCRdb re-called the RT-PCR reads with MiXCR, one entry per CDR3 protein. The sample contains about 800,000 distinct CDR3 sequences, around 21% of which appear only once. This sample was taken from a study of response to subunit inactivated influenza vaccine. The germline CDR1 and CDR2 sequences are MNHNS and SASEGT. The CDR3 covers 14 residues. The study, taken as a whole, reports: The authors put forward the suggestion that each seasonal influenza vaccination may bring in only a limited number of new T cells.

This TCR was sampled from a man aged 45 to 65 who received an inactivated influenza vaccine. The source material was PBMCs from blood, sampled roughly 5 days after vaccination. This sequence joins TRBV6-1 and TRBJ2-1; weak D call: TRBD2 (6 bases). DNA of the CDR3: TGTGCCAGCACGGAGGGATTCTCCGACAATGAGCAGTTCTTC. Protein sequence: CASTEGFSDNEQFF.